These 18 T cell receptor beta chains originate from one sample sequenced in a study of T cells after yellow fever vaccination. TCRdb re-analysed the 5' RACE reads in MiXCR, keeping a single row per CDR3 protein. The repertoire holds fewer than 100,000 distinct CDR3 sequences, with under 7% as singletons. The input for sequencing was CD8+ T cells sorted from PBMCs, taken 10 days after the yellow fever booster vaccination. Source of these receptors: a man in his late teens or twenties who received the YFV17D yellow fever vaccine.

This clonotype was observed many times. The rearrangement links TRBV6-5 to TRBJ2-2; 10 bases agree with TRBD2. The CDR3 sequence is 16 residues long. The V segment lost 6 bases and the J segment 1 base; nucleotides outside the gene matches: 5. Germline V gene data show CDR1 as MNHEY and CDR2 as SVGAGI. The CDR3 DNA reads TGTGCCAGCAGCCATGGGACTAGCGAGAACACCGGGGAGCTGTTTTTT. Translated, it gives CASSHGTSENTGELFF.

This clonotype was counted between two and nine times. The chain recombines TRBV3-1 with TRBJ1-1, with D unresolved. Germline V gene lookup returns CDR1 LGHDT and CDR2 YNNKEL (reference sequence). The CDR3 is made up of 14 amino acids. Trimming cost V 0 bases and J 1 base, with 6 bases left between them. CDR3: CASSQEGSNTEAFF. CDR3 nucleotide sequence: TGTGCCAGCAGCCAAGAAGGATCGAACACTGAAGCTTTCTTT.

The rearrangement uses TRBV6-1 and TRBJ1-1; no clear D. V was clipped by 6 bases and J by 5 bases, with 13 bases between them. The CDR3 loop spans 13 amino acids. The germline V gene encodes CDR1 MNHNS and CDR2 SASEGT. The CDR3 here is CASRAEPQTEAFF. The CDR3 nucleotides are TGTGCCAGCAGGGCGGAACCTCAGACTGAAGCTTTCTTT.

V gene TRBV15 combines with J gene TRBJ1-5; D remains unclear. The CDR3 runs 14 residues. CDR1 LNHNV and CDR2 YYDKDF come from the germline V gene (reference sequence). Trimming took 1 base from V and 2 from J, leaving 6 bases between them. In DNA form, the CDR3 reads TGTGCCACCAGCAGAGTGGACGGCAATCAGCCCCAGCATTTT. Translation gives CATSRVDGNQPQHF.

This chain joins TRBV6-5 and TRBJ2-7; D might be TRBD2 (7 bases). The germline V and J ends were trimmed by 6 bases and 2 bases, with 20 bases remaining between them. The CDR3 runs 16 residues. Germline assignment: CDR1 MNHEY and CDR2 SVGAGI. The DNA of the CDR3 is TGTGCCAGCAGGCCCCAGGGGAGCGGGGAGACCTACGAGCAGTACGTC. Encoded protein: CASRPQGSGETYEQYV.

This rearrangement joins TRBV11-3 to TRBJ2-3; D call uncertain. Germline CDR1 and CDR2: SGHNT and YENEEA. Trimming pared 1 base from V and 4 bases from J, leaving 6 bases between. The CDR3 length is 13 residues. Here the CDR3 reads CASSLVVSDTQYF. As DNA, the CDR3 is TGTGCCAGCAGCTTAGTAGTATCAGATACGCAGTATTTT. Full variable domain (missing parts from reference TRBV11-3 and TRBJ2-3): EAGVVQSPRYKIIEKKQPVAFWCNPISGHNTLYWYLQNLGQGPELLIRYENEEAVDDSQLPKDRFSAERLKGVDSTLKIQPAELGDSAVYLCASSLVVSDTQYFGPGTRLTVL.

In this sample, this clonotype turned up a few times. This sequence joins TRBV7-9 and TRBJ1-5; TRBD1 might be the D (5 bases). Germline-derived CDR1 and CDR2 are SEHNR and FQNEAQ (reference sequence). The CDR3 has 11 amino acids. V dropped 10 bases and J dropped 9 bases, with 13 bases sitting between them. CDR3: CATGHEGPQHF. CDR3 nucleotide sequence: TGTGCCACGGGGCATGAGGGGCCCCAGCATTTT.

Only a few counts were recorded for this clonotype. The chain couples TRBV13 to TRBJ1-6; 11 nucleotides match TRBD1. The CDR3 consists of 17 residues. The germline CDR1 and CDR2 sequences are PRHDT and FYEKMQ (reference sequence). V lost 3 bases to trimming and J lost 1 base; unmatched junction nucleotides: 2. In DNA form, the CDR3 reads TGTGCCAGCAGCTTCGGGACAGGGGGATCCTATAATTCACCCCTCCACTTT. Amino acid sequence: CASSFGTGGSYNSPLHF.

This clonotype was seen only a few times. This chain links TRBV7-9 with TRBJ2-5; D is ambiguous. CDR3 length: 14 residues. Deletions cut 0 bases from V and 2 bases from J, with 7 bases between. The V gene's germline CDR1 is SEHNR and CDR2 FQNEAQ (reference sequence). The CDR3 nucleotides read TGTGCCAGCAGCTTAGCGTGGGCACAAGAGACCCAGTACTTC. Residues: CASSLAWAQETQYF.

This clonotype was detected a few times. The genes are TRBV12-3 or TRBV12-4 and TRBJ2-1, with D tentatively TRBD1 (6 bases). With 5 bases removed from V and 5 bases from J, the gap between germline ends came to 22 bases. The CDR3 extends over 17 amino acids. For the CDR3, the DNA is TGTGCCAGCAGTCTTGGACAGACGTCTACCGGGGACAATGAGCAGTTCTTC. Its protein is CASSLGQTSTGDNEQFF.

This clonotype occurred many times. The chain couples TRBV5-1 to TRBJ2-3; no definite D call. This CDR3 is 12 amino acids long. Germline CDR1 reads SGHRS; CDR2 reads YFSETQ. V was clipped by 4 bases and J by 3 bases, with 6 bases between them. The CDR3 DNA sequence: TGCGCCAGCAGCACACAGACAGATACGCAGTATTTT. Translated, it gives CASSTQTDTQYF.

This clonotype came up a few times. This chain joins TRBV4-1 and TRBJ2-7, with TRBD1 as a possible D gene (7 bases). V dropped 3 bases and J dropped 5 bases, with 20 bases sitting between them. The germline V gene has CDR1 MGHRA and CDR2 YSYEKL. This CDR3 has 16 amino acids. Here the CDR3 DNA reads TGCGCCAGCAGCCAGGCTCCTGGAGGGGGCCTCGACGAGCAGTACGTC. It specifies CASSQAPGGGLDEQYV.

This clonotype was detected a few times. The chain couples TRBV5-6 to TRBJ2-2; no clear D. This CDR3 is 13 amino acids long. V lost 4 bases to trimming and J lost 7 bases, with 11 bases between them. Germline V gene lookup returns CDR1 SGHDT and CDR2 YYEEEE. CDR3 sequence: CASSVVFGGELFF. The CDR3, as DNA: TGTGCCAGCAGCGTCGTTTTTGGCGGGGAGCTGTTTTTT.

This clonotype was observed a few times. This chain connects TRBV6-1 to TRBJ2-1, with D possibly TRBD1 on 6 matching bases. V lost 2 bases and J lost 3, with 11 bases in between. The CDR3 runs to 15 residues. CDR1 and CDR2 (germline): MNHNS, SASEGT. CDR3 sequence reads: CASSERQGSYNEQFF. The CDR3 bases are TGTGCCAGCAGTGAACGGCAGGGGAGCTACAATGAGCAGTTCTTC.

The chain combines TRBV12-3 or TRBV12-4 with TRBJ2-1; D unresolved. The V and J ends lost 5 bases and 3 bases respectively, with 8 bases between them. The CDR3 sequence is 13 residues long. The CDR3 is CASSPDNYNEQFF. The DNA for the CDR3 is TGTGCCAGCAGTCCCGACAACTACAATGAGCAGTTCTTC.

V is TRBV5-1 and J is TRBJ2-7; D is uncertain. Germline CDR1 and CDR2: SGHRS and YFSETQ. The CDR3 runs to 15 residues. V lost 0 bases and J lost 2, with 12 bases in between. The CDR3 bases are TGCGCCAGCAGCTTGGCGGGCAGGACCCCCTACGAGCAGTACTTC. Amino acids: CASSLAGRTPYEQYF.

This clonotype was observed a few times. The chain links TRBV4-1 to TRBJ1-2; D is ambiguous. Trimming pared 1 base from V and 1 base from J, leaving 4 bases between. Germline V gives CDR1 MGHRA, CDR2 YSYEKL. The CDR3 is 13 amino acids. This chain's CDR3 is CASSQVSNYGYTF. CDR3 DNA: TGCGCCAGCAGCCAAGTTAGTAACTATGGCTACACCTTC.

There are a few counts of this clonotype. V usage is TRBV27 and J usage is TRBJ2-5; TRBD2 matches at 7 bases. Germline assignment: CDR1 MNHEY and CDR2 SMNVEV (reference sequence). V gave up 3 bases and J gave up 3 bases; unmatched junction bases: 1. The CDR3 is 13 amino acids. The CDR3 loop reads CASSFGREETQYF. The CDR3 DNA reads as TGTGCCAGCAGTTTTGGGAGGGAAGAGACCCAGTACTTC.